What follows are 22 T cell receptor beta chains derived from one specimen sequenced in a study of OX40 agonist ivuxolimab in advanced cancers. Sequencing used immunoSEQ multiplex PCR; TCRdb keeps in-frame clones, though not all of them. The sample records 66,000 or so clones, approximately 81% being singletons. Sample: CD4+ or CD8+ T cells sorted from blood, taken in a trial of the OX40 agonist ivuxolimab. Receptors were obtained from an adult with an advanced solid tumor such as melanoma, head and neck, liver or kidney cancer.

This clone was counted between two and nine times. The chain is built from TRBV6-1 and TRBJ1-4; D uncertain. The V end lost 2 bases, the J end lost 7 bases, and 11 bases lay between the germline ends. This CDR3 has 14 residues. Germline V gene data show CDR1 as MNHNS and CDR2 as SASEGT. CDR3 sequence (DNA): TGTGCCAGCAGTGAAACCCACTCGGGTGAAAAACTGTTTTTT. It is translated as CASSETHSGEKLFF.

This sequence joins TRBV27 and TRBJ1-1; the D is unclear. The length of the CDR3 is 14 residues. CDR1 MNHEY and CDR2 SMNVEV come from the germline V gene (reference sequence). Trimming removed 4 bases from V and 4 bases from J, with 13 bases in between. CDR3 amino acids: CASSSPLRATEAFF. The CDR3 DNA follows: TGTGCCAGCAGTTCCCCCCTTCGGGCCACTGAAGCTTTCTTT.

This chain uses TRBV5-1 with TRBJ2-2; D perhaps matches TRBD1 (5 bases). In germline, CDR1 is SGHRS, CDR2 YFSETQ. Between the trimmed V and J ends, which lost 6 bases and 6 bases, there was a span of 9 bases. This CDR3 contains 12 residues. The CDR3 spells CASISGPGELFF. CDR3 in DNA: TGCGCCAGCATCTCAGGGCCCGGGGAGCTGTTTTTT.

The gene calls are TRBV7-2 and TRBJ1-1; possible D gene TRBD1, 5 bases. Germline V lookup: CDR1 SGHTA, CDR2 FQGNSA. V was trimmed by 1 base and J by 9 bases, leaving 6 bases between them. CDR3 length equals 11 residues. CDR3 bases: TGTGCCAGCAGCTTAGGACAGAAAGCTTTCTTT. The encoded protein is CASSLGQKAFF.

The chain joins TRBV25-1 to TRBJ2-1; D is unresolved. The V gene lost 3 bases and the J gene lost 5 bases, with 8 bases spanning the gap. Germline assignment: CDR1 MGHDK and CDR2 SYGVNS. The CDR3 loop spans 13 amino acids. CDR3 coding DNA: TGTGCCAGCAGTGACGTGAACAACAATGAGCAGTTCTTC. This translates into CASSDVNNNEQFF.

This clone showed up just once. The CDR3 region has the DNA TGCGCCAGCAGCTTAACGGCCTCTAATGAAAAACTGTTTTTT. Its translation: CASSLTASNEKLFF. This chain uses TRBV5-1 with TRBJ1-4; D gene ambiguous. Trimming stripped 2 bases from V and 3 bases from J, with 8 bases between. This CDR3 comprises 14 residues. CDR1 SGHRS and CDR2 YFSETQ come from the germline V gene.

With respect to this clone: Other DNA sequences in this sample translate to the same CDR3. The chain carries TRBV7-2 and TRBJ1-4, with D tentatively TRBD1 (6 bases). The CDR3 extends over 15 amino acids. Trimming took off 0 bases at V and 13 bases at J, with 18 bases between the two ends. Germline V gives CDR1 SGHTA, CDR2 FQGNSA. The CDR3, as DNA: TGTGCCAGCAGCTTAGCCCCCCAGGGGTGGGCCGGACTGTTTTTT. Its protein product is CASSLAPQGWAGLFF.

V usage is TRBV7-3 and J usage is TRBJ1-1; D remains ambiguous. The length of the CDR3 is 15 residues. V was pared by 5 bases and J by 2 bases, with 15 bases between. Germline V CDR1 and CDR2: SGHTA, FQGTGA. The CDR3 DNA reads TGTGCCAGCAGCCCCCGGACGGGAGATAACACTGAAGCTTTCTTT. Protein: CASSPRTGDNTEAFF.

This rearrangement joins TRBV7-2 to TRBJ1-1; D remains ambiguous. Trimming took off 1 base at V and 1 base at J, with 7 bases between the two ends. Germline V gene data show CDR1 as SGHTA and CDR2 as FQGNSA. There are 14 residues in the CDR3. DNA of the CDR3: TGTGCCAGCAGCTTAGGGGCGGGGAACACTGAAGCTTTCTTT. Protein sequence: CASSLGAGNTEAFF.

The V gene is TRBV7-6, the J gene TRBJ2-7; possibly TRBD1 for D (6 bases). V was trimmed by 2 bases and J by 1 base, leaving 15 bases between them. Germline values: CDR1 SGHVS, CDR2 FNYEAQ. This CDR3 region has 16 residues. CDR3 DNA: TGTGCCAGCAGCTTATTGCAGGGGCAGGGGTCCTACGAGCAGTACTTC. Protein sequence: CASSLLQGQGSYEQYF. The full variable domain, rest sourced from reference TRBV7-6 and TRBJ2-7, is GAGVSQSPRYKVTKRGQDVALRCDPISGHVSLYWYRQALGQGPEFLTYFNYEAQQDKSGLPNDRFSAERPEGSISTLTIQRTEQRDSAMYRCASSLLQGQGSYEQYFGPGTRLTVT.

The chain uses TRBV5-6 and TRBJ2-7, with TRBD2 matching 11 bases. This CDR3 comprises 15 residues. Trimming removed 3 bases from V and 0 bases from J; junction bases left unmatched: 2. From germline, CDR1 is SGHDT and CDR2 YYEEEE. The CDR3 DNA follows: TGTGCCAGCAGCTGGACTAGCGGGTCCTCCTACGAGCAGTACTTC. Amino acids: CASSWTSGSSYEQYF.

The chain employs TRBV19 and TRBJ1-5; 7 bases line up with TRBD1. CDR1 is LNHDA and CDR2 is SQIVND in the germline V gene (reference sequence). The CDR3 is made up of 15 amino acids. V was pared by 8 bases and J by 0 bases, with 7 bases of the junction left unmatched. CDR3 sequence (DNA): TGTGCCAGTTCAGGGGGACGAAATAGCAATCAGCCCCAGCATTTT. Translating gives CASSGGRNSNQPQHF.

The genes are TRBV28 and TRBJ1-5; D ambiguous. The CDR3 is made up of 14 amino acids. Per germline, CDR1 MDHEN and CDR2 SYDVKM. Trimming pared 6 bases from V and 0 bases from J, leaving 9 bases between. CDR3 sequence (DNA): TGTGCCAGCAGCAAACAGCGTAGCAATCAGCCCCAGCATTTT. Encoded protein: CASSKQRSNQPQHF. Looking up the rest from reference TRBV28 and TRBJ1-5 gives the full variable domain: DVKVTQSSRYLVKRTGEKVFLECVQDMDHENMFWYRQDPGLGLRLIYFSYDVKMKEKGDIPEGYSVSREKKERFSLILESASTNQTSMYLCASSKQRSNQPQHFGDGTRLSIL.

This clone was observed a handful of times. The V and J genes are TRBV7-2 and TRBJ1-6; no firm D call. The CDR3 has 13 amino acids. Germline V gene sequence: CDR1 SGHTA, CDR2 FQGNSA. The V end lost 5 bases, the J end lost 10 bases, and 12 bases lay between the germline ends. The CDR3 DNA is TGTGCCAGCAGCGCCGGAGGGAGGTCACCCCTCCACTTT. This gives the protein CASSAGGRSPLHF.

The chain recombines TRBV30 with TRBJ2-1; D perhaps matches TRBD2 (5 bases). V lost 2 bases to trimming and J lost 10 bases, with 18 bases between them. Germline V CDR1 and CDR2: GTSNPN, SVGIG (reference sequence). This CDR3 region has 14 residues. CDR3 bases: TGTGCCTGGAGTTCTAGCTGGGAGCCAAGGGAGCAGTTCTTC. It is translated as CAWSSSWEPREQFF.

J is TRBJ1-5 and V is TRBV19, with 8 bases identical to TRBD1. The CDR3 consists of 19 residues. Trimming at V came to 2 bases and at J to 1 base, leaving 13 bases not matched to a gene. CDR1 and CDR2 (germline): LNHDA, SQIVND (reference sequence). The CDR3 nucleotides read TGTGCCAGTAGTATATTTACCCCTCGGACAGGGAGGAGCAATCAGCCCCAGCATTTT. Its protein is CASSIFTPRTGRSNQPQHF.

CDR3 loop: CASSVGVGGSGYTF. In DNA, the CDR3 is TGTGCCAGCAGCGTAGGGGTGGGAGGGAGTGGCTACACCTTC. The V and J genes are TRBV9 and TRBJ1-2, with D uncertain. This CDR3 comprises 14 residues. V was shortened by 0 bases and J by 7 bases, with 13 bases between the two germline ends. CDR1 SGDLS and CDR2 YYNGEE come from the germline V gene.

This rearrangement joins TRBV6-5 to TRBJ1-1; TRBD1 might be the D (5 bases). Trimming pared 5 bases from V and 10 bases from J, leaving 23 bases between. Germline lookup yields CDR1 MNHEY and CDR2 SVGAGI. CDR3 size: 15 residues. The CDR3 DNA is TGTGCCAGCAGTGCCACTTGGACCAGGGCAGACGGAGCTTTCTTT. Translation: CASSATWTRADGAFF.

The chain is built from TRBV5-1 and TRBJ2-3; D is unclear. The CDR3 covers 14 residues. V shed 0 bases and J shed 2 bases, with 7 bases lying between them. Germline V gene data show CDR1 as SGHRS and CDR2 as YFSETQ. The CDR3 bases are TGCGCCAGCAGCTTGGGAGACTTCACAGATACGCAGTATTTT. Protein sequence: CASSLGDFTDTQYF.

The chain is built from TRBV28 and TRBJ1-5; D not certain. The CDR3 sequence is 14 residues long. Germline CDR1 MDHEN, CDR2 SYDVKM. V dropped 8 bases and J dropped 11 bases, with 22 bases sitting between them. Written as DNA, the CDR3 is TGTGCCAGCTATAATCGTCGGAAGACCGAAACCCAGCATTTT. This sequence encodes CASYNRRKTETQHF.

The chain uses TRBV28 and TRBJ1-5, with D perhaps TRBD1 (6 bases). CDR3 length: 15 amino acids. Germline lookup yields CDR1 MDHEN and CDR2 SYDVKM. V dropped 5 bases and J dropped 6 bases, with 17 bases sitting between them. CDR3: CASSRRGGRGQPQHF. The CDR3, as DNA: TGTGCCAGCAGTCGCCGCGGGGGCCGGGGTCAGCCCCAGCATTTT.

The chain recombines TRBV30 with TRBJ1-1; weak D call: TRBD1 (5 bases). The CDR3 runs 12 residues. CDR1 is GTSNPN, CDR2 SVGIG, per germline (reference sequence). The V gene lost 5 bases and the J gene lost 4 bases, with 11 bases spanning the gap. The CDR3 region has the DNA TGTGCCTGGGACACGGGGGGCACTGAAGCTTTCTTT. It translates to CAWDTGGTEAFF.